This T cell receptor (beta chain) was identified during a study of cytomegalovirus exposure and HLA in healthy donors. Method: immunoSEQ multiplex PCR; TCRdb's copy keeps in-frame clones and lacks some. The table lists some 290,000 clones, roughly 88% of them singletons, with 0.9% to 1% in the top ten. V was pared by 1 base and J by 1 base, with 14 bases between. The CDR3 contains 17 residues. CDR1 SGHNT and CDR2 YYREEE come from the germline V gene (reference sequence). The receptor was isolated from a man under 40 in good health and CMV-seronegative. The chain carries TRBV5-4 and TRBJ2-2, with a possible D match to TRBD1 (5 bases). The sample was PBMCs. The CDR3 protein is CASSLPTTDRNTGELFF. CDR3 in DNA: TGTGCCAGCAGCTTGCCGACAACCGACAGGAACACCGGGGAGCTGTTTTTT. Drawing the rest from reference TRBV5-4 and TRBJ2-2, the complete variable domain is ETGVTQSPTHLIKTRGQQVTLRCSSQSGHNTVSWYQQALGQGPQFIFQYYREEENGRGNFPPRFSGLQFPNYSSELNVNALELDDSALYLCASSLPTTDRNTGELFFGEGSRLTVL.